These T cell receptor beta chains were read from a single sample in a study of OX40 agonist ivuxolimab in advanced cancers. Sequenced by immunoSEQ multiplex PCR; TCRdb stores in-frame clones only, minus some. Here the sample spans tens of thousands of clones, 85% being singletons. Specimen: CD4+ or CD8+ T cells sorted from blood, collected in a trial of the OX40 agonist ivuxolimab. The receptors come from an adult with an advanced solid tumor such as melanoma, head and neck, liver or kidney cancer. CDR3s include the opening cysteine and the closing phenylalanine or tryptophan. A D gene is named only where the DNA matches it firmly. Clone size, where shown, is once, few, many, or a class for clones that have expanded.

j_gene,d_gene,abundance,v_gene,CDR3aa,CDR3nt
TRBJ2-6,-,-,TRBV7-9,CASSWITGVLSGANVLTF,TGTGCCAGCAGCTGGATAACGGGGGTCCTCTCTGGGGCCAACGTCCTGACTTTC
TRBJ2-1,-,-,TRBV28,CASSFIGNEQFF,TGTGCCAGCAGTTTTATCGGCAATGAGCAGTTCTTC
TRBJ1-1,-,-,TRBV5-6,CASRGGNTEAFF,TGTGCCAGCAGAGGGGGGAACACTGAAGCTTTCTTT
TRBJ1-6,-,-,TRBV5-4,CASSPTGTLGSPLHF,TGTGCCAGCAGCCCGACCGGGACCCTTGGTTCACCCCTCCACTTT
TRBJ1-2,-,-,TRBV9,CASSVGGGQPYGYTF,TGTGCCAGCAGCGTAGGAGGCGGACAGCCCTATGGCTACACCTTC
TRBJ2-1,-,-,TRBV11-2,CASSLEDRFYNEQFF,TGTGCCAGCAGCTTAGAAGACAGGTTTTACAATGAGCAGTTCTTC
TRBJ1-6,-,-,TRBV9,CASSEAGGPLANSPLHF,TGTGCCAGCAGCGAAGCCGGGGGGCCGCTAGCAAATTCACCCCTCCACTTT
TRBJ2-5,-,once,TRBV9,CASSVDPGDQETQYF,TGTGCCAGCAGCGTAGATCCGGGGGACCAAGAGACCCAGTACTTC
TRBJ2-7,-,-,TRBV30,CAWSPDPGHVYEQYF,TGTGCCTGGAGTCCCGACCCCGGACACGTCTACGAGCAGTACTTC
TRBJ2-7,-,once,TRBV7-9,CASSETSYEQYF,TGTGCCAGCAGCGAGACAAGCTACGAGCAGTACTTC
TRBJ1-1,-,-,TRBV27,CASSLSGTLAKTEAFF,TGTGCCAGCAGTTTATCAGGGACTCTGGCAAAAACTGAAGCTTTCTTT
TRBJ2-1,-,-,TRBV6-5,CASSSIGHNEQFF,TGTGCCAGCAGTAGCATAGGGCACAATGAGCAGTTCTTC
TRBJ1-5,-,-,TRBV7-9,CASSFGGSGQPQHF,TGTGCCAGCAGTTTCGGGGGGTCAGGTCAGCCCCAGCATTTT
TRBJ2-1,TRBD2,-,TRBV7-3,CASSSLAGAYNEQFF,TGTGCCAGCAGCTCTCTAGCGGGGGCCTACAATGAGCAGTTCTTC
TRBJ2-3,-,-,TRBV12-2,CASRLVYTQYF,TGTGCAAGTCGCCTGGTTTATACGCAGTATTTT
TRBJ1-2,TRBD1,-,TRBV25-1,CASIGRQGAEGYTF,TGTGCCAGCATCGGAAGGCAGGGGGCAGAAGGCTACACCTTC
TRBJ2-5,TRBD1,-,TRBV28,CASSFGGTGGETQYF,TGTGCCAGCAGTTTTGGGGGGACAGGCGGAGAGACCCAGTACTTC
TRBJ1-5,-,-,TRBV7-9,CASSFGGNQPQHF,TGTGCCAGCAGCTTTGGGGGGAATCAGCCCCAGCATTTT